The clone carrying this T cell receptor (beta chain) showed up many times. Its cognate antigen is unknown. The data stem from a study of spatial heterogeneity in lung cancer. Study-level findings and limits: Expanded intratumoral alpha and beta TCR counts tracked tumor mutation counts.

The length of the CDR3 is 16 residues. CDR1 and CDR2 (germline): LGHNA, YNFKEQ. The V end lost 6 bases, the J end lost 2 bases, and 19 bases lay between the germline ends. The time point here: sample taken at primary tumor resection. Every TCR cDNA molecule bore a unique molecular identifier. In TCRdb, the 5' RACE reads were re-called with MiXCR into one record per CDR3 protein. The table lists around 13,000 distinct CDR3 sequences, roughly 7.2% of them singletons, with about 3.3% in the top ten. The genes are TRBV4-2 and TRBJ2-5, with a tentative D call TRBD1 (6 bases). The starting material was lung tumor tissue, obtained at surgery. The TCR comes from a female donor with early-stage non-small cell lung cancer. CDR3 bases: TGTGCCAGCAGTCAACAGGGAACCTCTGATCAAGAGACCCAGTACTTC. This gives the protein CASSQQGTSDQETQYF.